This T cell receptor beta chain is drawn from a study of OX40 agonist ivuxolimab in advanced cancers. Study background: Cancers in dose escalation were hepatocellular, melanoma, renal cell and head and neck.

Researchers took blood at baseline, on cycle 4 day 1, and on cycle 7 day 1. Profiling relied on immunoSEQ multiplex PCR, and the TCRdb table lists in-frame clones only, not all of them. Of 65,000 to 70,000 clones in the sample, about 81% were seen once. The CDR3 totals 14 residues. V dropped 4 bases and J dropped 2; count of bases not matched to a gene: 3. Per the germline V gene, CDR1 is SGHKS and CDR2 is YYEKEE (reference sequence). This chain uses TRBV5-5 with TRBJ1-2, with TRBD1 matching 9 bases. The sequencing here drew on CD4+ or CD8+ T cells sorted from blood, taken in a trial of the OX40 agonist ivuxolimab. The sequence was collected from an adult with an advanced solid tumor such as melanoma, head and neck, liver or kidney cancer. CDR3 residues: CASSRTGANYGYTF. CDR3 in DNA: TGTGCCAGCAGCCGGACAGGGGCCAACTATGGCTACACCTTC.